Below, 25 T cell receptor beta chains from the same sample are listed, as sequenced in a study of CD8 T cells in ankylosing spondylitis (dated by TCRdb to 2015 to 2018). Libraries came from 5' RACE. The sequencer listed for this sample is Illumina HiSeq 2500. TCRdb handled the public reads itself, with Q25 trimming in fastp and clone calling in MiXCR, and kept productive beta chains. Identical CDR3 protein sequences are pooled into one entry, listed with their most common genes and DNA. Across this sample there are about 160,000 distinct CDR3 sequences, with approximately 10% seen only once. The ten largest make up about 15% of the sample. The specimen was blood, either unsorted or a sorted T cell fraction (not recorded which). The receptor set was obtained from a female donor with ankylosing spondylitis or in good health (not recorded which).

This clonotype was seen more than once but under ten times. This CDR3 is CASSYGTGRFLTQYF. The CDR3 nucleotides read TGTGCCAGCAGTTACGGGACGGGACGCTTTTTAACCCAGTACTTC. The chain joins TRBV6-5 to TRBJ2-5, with D perhaps assigned TRBD1 or TRBD2 (5 bases each). Trimming shortened V by 2 bases and J by 8 bases, and 18 bases separated the two germline ends. This CDR3 contains 15 residues. The V gene's germline CDR1 is MNHEY and CDR2 SVGAGI.

This clonotype was found a few times. This chain joins TRBV29-1 and TRBJ2-7; 10 bases line up with TRBD2. In germline, CDR1 is SQVTM, CDR2 ANQGSEA. Trimming took 1 base from V and 1 from J; bases not matched to a gene: 4. The CDR3 consists of 15 residues. CDR3: CSVEGLAGDSYEQYF. In nucleotides, the CDR3 is TGCAGCGTTGAAGGGCTAGCGGGGGATTCCTACGAGCAGTACTTC.

This clonotype showed up just a few times. The chain is built from TRBV9 and TRBJ2-7; a weak D match, TRBD1 (5 bases). Germline CDR1 reads SGDLS; CDR2 reads YYNGEE. The CDR3 extends over 14 amino acids. Deletions cut 2 bases from V and 2 bases from J, with 11 bases between. The CDR3: CASSVGQFAYEQYF. In DNA form, the CDR3 reads TGTGCCAGCAGCGTGGGGCAGTTTGCCTACGAGCAGTACTTC. Looking up the rest from reference TRBV9 and TRBJ2-7 gives the full variable domain: DSGVTQTPKHLITATGQRVTLRCSPRSGDLSVYWYQQSLDQGLQFLIQYYNGEERAKGNILERFSAQQFPDLHSELNLSSLELGDSALYFCASSVGQFAYEQYFGPGTRLTVT.

This clonotype was recorded many times. The chain joins TRBV10-3 to TRBJ1-1; a weak D match, TRBD1 (5 bases). Germline values: CDR1 ENHRY, CDR2 SYGVKD. The CDR3 loop spans 11 amino acids. CDR3 DNA sequence: TGTCTCACGCTGGGGGGTACTGAAGCTTTCTTT. Translated, it gives CLTLGGTEAFF.

This clonotype was observed a handful of times. The chain couples TRBV20-1 to TRBJ2-1; 10 nucleotides match TRBD2. V trimming: 0 bases; J trimming: 4 bases; junction bases outside the gene matches: 9. Germline CDR1 is DFQATT and CDR2 is SNEGSKA (reference sequence). This CDR3 comprises 17 residues. The CDR3 region has the DNA TGCAGTGCTAGAGATCCACGGCTAGCGGGAGAGTACAATGAGCAGTTCTTC. The encoded protein is CSARDPRLAGEYNEQFF.

This chain joins TRBV10-2 and TRBJ2-7, with D possibly called TRBD1 or TRBD2 (5 bases each). Trimming cost V 10 bases and J 2 bases, with 18 bases left between them. The germline V gene has CDR1 WSHSY and CDR2 SAAADI. CDR3 length: 14 amino acids. The CDR3 spells CATRIRDVTYEQYF. In DNA, the CDR3 is TGCGCCACCCGGATACGGGACGTAACCTACGAGCAGTACTTC.

This clonotype was picked up many times. This chain links TRBV12-3 or TRBV12-4 with TRBJ2-3, with D possibly TRBD2 on 5 matching bases. V was cut by 8 bases and J by 1 base, with 13 bases left in between. The CDR3 spans 14 residues. Here the CDR3 reads CASRSEWGTDTQYF. CDR3 nucleotides: TGTGCCAGCCGTAGCGAGTGGGGCACAGATACGCAGTATTTT.

V gene TRBV3-1 combines with J gene TRBJ2-7; 8 bases fit TRBD2. Germline lookup yields CDR1 LGHDT and CDR2 YNNKEL (reference sequence). CDR3 length: 16 residues. Trimming took 0 bases from V and 6 from J; bases not matched to a gene: 10. The CDR3 sequence: CASSQEGRGEVGEQYF. For the CDR3, the DNA is TGTGCCAGCAGCCAAGAAGGGCGGGGGGAGGTTGGCGAGCAGTACTTC.

This clonotype is large by share. The chain recombines TRBV7-9 with TRBJ2-7; weak D call: TRBD2 (5 bases). Trimming cost V 5 bases and J 0 bases, with 5 bases left between them. The germline V gene has CDR1 SEHNR and CDR2 FQNEAQ (reference sequence). The CDR3 totals 12 residues. Here the CDR3 reads CASSGSSYEQYF. DNA for the CDR3: TGTGCCAGCAGCGGGAGCTCCTACGAGCAGTACTTC.

This clonotype occurred many times. V and J are TRBV5-1 and TRBJ2-1, with D possibly being TRBD1 or TRBD2 (5 bases each). Trimming stripped 4 bases from V and 7 bases from J, with 9 bases between. This CDR3 is 12 amino acids long. Germline assignment: CDR1 SGHRS and CDR2 YFSETQ. The CDR3 region has the DNA TGCGCCAGCAGCCCCGGGACGAATGAGCAGTTCTTC. Encoded protein: CASSPGTNEQFF.

The chain recombines TRBV13 with TRBJ2-4; a possible D gene is TRBD1 (6 bases). V was clipped by 3 bases and J by 10 bases, with 16 bases between them. Germline V gene sequence: CDR1 PRHDT, CDR2 FYEKMQ (reference sequence). The CDR3 extends over 14 amino acids. The CDR3 DNA follows: TGTGCCAGCAGCTTTCGGGACACCCTGTGGATTCAGTACTTC. It codes for CASSFRDTLWIQYF.

The chain employs TRBV15 and TRBJ2-1, with D perhaps matching TRBD1 (5 bases). CDR1 is LNHNV and CDR2 is YYDKDF in the germline V gene (reference sequence). V gave up 0 bases and J gave up 9 bases, with 9 bases separating them. CDR3 length: 13 amino acids. CDR3 residues: CATSREDKREQFF. The CDR3 DNA reads as TGTGCCACCAGCAGAGAGGACAAACGTGAGCAGTTCTTC.

This clonotype appeared a few times. The chain has TRBV7-8 and TRBJ2-7; weak D call: TRBD2 (7 bases). Germline assignment: CDR1 SGHVS and CDR2 FQNEAQ. This CDR3 spans 14 amino acids. Trimming shortened V by 4 bases and J by 7 bases, and 17 bases separated the two germline ends. The CDR3 region is CASSWGGQPGEQYF. CDR3 sequence (DNA): TGTGCCAGCAGCTGGGGGGGACAACCGGGGGAGCAGTACTTC.

V usage is TRBV20-1 and J usage is TRBJ2-7, with 9 bases identical to TRBD2. The germline gives CDR1 DFQATT, CDR2 SNEGSKA (reference sequence). J gave up 1 base and V 2 bases, and 15 bases lay outside the gene matches. This CDR3 is built from 18 residues. CDR3 protein: CSARRSLAGPPGSYEQYF. CDR3 nucleotide sequence: TGCAGTGCTAGACGTTCACTAGCGGGCCCCCCCGGGTCCTACGAGCAGTACTTC.

The rearrangement joins TRBV5-6 to TRBJ2-7; the match to TRBD2 covers 14 bases. This CDR3 region has 14 residues. After removal of 4 bases from V and 5 bases from J, the junction contained 2 bases not matched to a gene. Germline V gene lookup returns CDR1 SGHDT and CDR2 YYEEEE. The CDR3 region has the DNA TGTGCCAGCAGCGGGGGACTAGCGGGAGACGAGCAGTACTTC. Protein: CASSGGLAGDEQYF. Variable domain in full (rest from reference TRBV5-6 and TRBJ2-7): DAGVTQSPTHLIKTRGQQVTLRCSPKSGHDTVSWYQQALGQGPQFIFQYYEEEERQRGNFPDRFSGHQFPNYSSELNVNALLLGDSALYLCASSGGLAGDEQYFGPGTRLTVT.

This clonotype has only a few counts. V is TRBV19 and J is TRBJ1-1, with D perhaps matching TRBD1 (5 bases). Between the trimmed V and J ends, which lost 4 bases and 4 bases, there was a span of 13 bases. From germline, CDR1 is LNHDA and CDR2 SQIVND (reference sequence). The CDR3 is 14 amino acids. This CDR3 is CASSTPDKGTEAFF. DNA for the CDR3: TGTGCCAGTAGTACCCCGGACAAAGGCACTGAAGCTTTCTTT.

This clonotype has more than one count but fewer than ten. The genes are TRBV15 and TRBJ2-5; 8 nucleotides agree with TRBD2. Germline assignment: CDR1 LNHNV and CDR2 YYDKDF (reference sequence). The CDR3 consists of 16 residues. The J segment lost 0 bases and the V segment lost 6 bases, leaving 9 bases of the junction unmatched. The CDR3 DNA reads TGTGCCACCAGGGAAACAGCGCGGGGGGACCAAGAGACCCAGTACTTC. Its translation is CATRETARGDQETQYF.

This clonotype was counted at least ten times. The CDR3 bases are TGCGCCAGCAGCTCTGGCGACTGGAACTCCTACGAGCAGTACTTC. Protein product: CASSSGDWNSYEQYF. The V call is TRBV5-1, the J call TRBJ2-7; no clear D. CDR3 length equals 15 residues. Deletions cut 3 bases from V and 0 bases from J, with 13 bases between. Germline CDR1 and CDR2: SGHRS and YFSETQ.

The table lists this clonotype with many counts. The rearrangement links TRBV12-3 or TRBV12-4 to TRBJ1-2, with TRBD1 matching over 10 bases. V shed 5 bases, J shed 4 bases, and the junction held 16 bases outside the gene matches. The CDR3 loop spans 18 amino acids. CDR3 bases: TGTGCCAGCAGTCTTTCTTATTCCGGGACAGGGGACGGCTATGGCTACACCTTC. This translates into CASSLSYSGTGDGYGYTF.

This chain joins TRBV4-3 and TRBJ2-1; D is undetermined. Germline CDR1 reads LGHNA; CDR2 reads YSLEER. Trimming stripped 3 bases from V and 9 bases from J, with 9 bases between. CDR3 length: 12 residues. CDR3 nucleotides: TGCGCCAGCAGCCAGGGTGGATTTGAGCAGTTCTTC. Amino acid sequence: CASSQGGFEQFF.

A few counts support this clonotype. V gene TRBV20-1 combines with J gene TRBJ2-1, with D perhaps TRBD2 (6 bases). Trimming stripped 7 bases from V and 9 bases from J, with 19 bases between. The CDR3 is 13 residues long. Germline V CDR1 and CDR2: DFQATT, SNEGSKA (reference sequence). CDR3 bases: TGCAGTGTCCCGGGTCCGGGGGAGGTTGAGCAGTTCTTC. This gives the protein CSVPGPGEVEQFF.

This clonotype was detected a few times. The rearrangement uses TRBV29-1 and TRBJ2-7, with 8 bases matching TRBD1. Germline loops: CDR1 SQVTM, CDR2 ANQGSEA. The V and J ends lost 5 bases and 3 bases, in that order; junction bases with no gene match: 12. The CDR3 loop spans 15 amino acids. The CDR3, as DNA: TGCAGCGTTCGAGGACAGGGCCCTACATACTACGAGCAGTACTTC. Its protein is CSVRGQGPTYYEQYF.

This clonotype was observed a few times. The DNA of the CDR3 is TGCAGTGCCGTGGGACTCTCCATCGTGGGAAATGAGCAGTTCTTC. Protein sequence: CSAVGLSIVGNEQFF. The chain combines TRBV20-1 with TRBJ2-1; D is perhaps TRBD2 (6 bases). The V gene lost 6 bases and the J gene lost 7 bases, with 22 bases spanning the gap. Germline CDR1 and CDR2: DFQATT and SNEGSKA (reference sequence). The CDR3 extends over 15 amino acids.

V is TRBV7-2 and J is TRBJ1-6; D gene unclear. V lost 5 bases and J 10 bases, leaving 9 bases between the germline ends. The germline gives CDR1 SGHTA, CDR2 FQGNSA. The CDR3 has 12 residues. In DNA, the CDR3 is TGTGCCAGCAGCCGGAGGACCTCACCCCTCCACTTT. Translation gives CASSRRTSPLHF.

The rearrangement joins TRBV30 to TRBJ2-7; 10 nucleotides agree with TRBD2. This CDR3 region has 14 residues. V was pared by 2 bases and J by 4 bases, with 5 bases of the junction left unmatched. CDR1 is GTSNPN and CDR2 is SVGIG in the germline V gene (reference sequence). The CDR3 nucleotides are TGTGCCTGGAGTATAGCGGGAGGCGGGTACGAGCAGTACTTC. It encodes CAWSIAGGGYEQYF.